The subject of this entry is one T cell receptor (beta chain). This sample was taken from a study of OX40 agonist ivuxolimab in advanced cancers. In the study overall: From about 20 to 79 years was the age range, with a mean of roughly 59 years, and roughly 80% were male. Treatment received earlier with anti-PD-1, anti-PD-L1 or anti-CTLA-4 agents was allowed, and 40% had some.

The data were produced by immunoSEQ multiplex PCR, yet TCRdb's version contains in-frame clones alone and is incomplete. This table holds about 48,000 clones, 79% found once. The CDR3 sequence is 12 residues long. Trimming cost V 2 bases and J 6 bases, with 7 bases left between them. The germline gives CDR1 GTSNPN, CDR2 SVGIG (reference sequence). Sequenced material: CD4+ or CD8+ T cells sorted from blood, taken in a trial of the OX40 agonist ivuxolimab. V and J are TRBV30 and TRBJ1-4, with D perhaps matching TRBD1 (5 bases). This clonotype originated in an adult with an advanced solid tumor such as melanoma, head and neck, liver or kidney cancer. Here the CDR3 reads CAWSRGDEKLFF. The DNA of the CDR3 is TGTGCCTGGAGTCGGGGGGATGAAAAACTGTTTTTT.